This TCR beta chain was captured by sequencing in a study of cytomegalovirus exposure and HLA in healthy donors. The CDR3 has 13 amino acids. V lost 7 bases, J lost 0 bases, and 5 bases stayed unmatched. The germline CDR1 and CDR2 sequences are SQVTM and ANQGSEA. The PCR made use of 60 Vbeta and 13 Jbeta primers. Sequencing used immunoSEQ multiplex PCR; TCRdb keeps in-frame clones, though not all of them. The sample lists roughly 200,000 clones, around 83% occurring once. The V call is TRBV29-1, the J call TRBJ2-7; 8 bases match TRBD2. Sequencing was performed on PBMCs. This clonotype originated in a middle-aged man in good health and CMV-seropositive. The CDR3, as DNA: TGCAGCGCAACTAGCGGCGCCTCCTACGAGCAGTACTTC. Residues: CSATSGASYEQYF.